Below, 10 T cell receptor beta chains from the same sample are listed, as sequenced in a study of control samples from healthy donors and cancer patients. Using immunoSEQ multiplex PCR, the repertoire was profiled, and TCRdb retains in-frame clones only, with some absent. The table shows about 93,000 clones, with 88% occurring only once. Sequencing used blood. The receptors derive from an older woman in good health.

V gene TRBV25-1 combines with J gene TRBJ2-1; D might be TRBD2 (6 bases). The V gene lost 7 bases and the J gene lost 0 bases, with 16 bases spanning the gap. There are 16 residues in the CDR3. Germline lookup yields CDR1 MGHDK and CDR2 SYGVNS. The CDR3 DNA sequence: TGTGCCAGCACGGGAGAGTCTGTGAGCTCCTACAATGAGCAGTTCTTC. Amino acids: CASTGESVSSYNEQFF. The full variable domain, in which reference TRBV25-1 and TRBJ2-1 provide the parts outside the CDR3, is EADIYQTPRYLVIGTGKKITLECSQTMGHDKMYWYQQDPGMELHLIHYSYGVNSTEKGDLSSESTVSRIRTEHFPLTLESARPSHTSQYLCASTGESVSSYNEQFFGPGTRLTVL.

This clone was detected once. The chain links TRBV6-5 to TRBJ1-4, with TRBD1 matching 7 bases. There are 14 residues in the CDR3. CDR1 is MNHEY and CDR2 is SVGAGI in the germline V gene. J was trimmed by 7 bases and V by 5 bases; bases with no gene match: 7. In nucleotides, the CDR3 is TGTGCCAGCAGTCCGGACAGGTGGGGTGAAAAACTGTTTTTT. Translation: CASSPDRWGEKLFF.

This clone appeared a few times. The chain has TRBV27 and TRBJ2-7; TRBD1 agrees at 8 bases. This CDR3 spans 13 amino acids. From germline, CDR1 is MNHEY and CDR2 SMNVEV (reference sequence). V lost 5 bases, J lost 6 bases, and 6 bases stayed unmatched. DNA of the CDR3: TGTGCCAGCAGTGCTCAGGGGGCCCGCGAGCAGTACTTC. Protein sequence: CASSAQGAREQYF.

V usage is TRBV5-1 and J usage is TRBJ2-1; 12 bases align to TRBD2. From germline, CDR1 is SGHRS and CDR2 YFSETQ. Unmatched junction bases numbered 3, after V lost 4 bases and J lost 4 bases. The CDR3 is 15 amino acids. The CDR3 DNA reads TGCGCCAGCAGCGCGACTAGCGGGGGTTACAATGAGCAGTTCTTC. Residues: CASSATSGGYNEQFF.

The rearrangement uses TRBV15 and TRBJ2-7, with 7 bases aligning to TRBD1. V dropped 5 bases and J dropped 3; count of bases not matched to a gene: 4. Germline V gives CDR1 LNHNV, CDR2 YYDKDF (reference sequence). The length of the CDR3 is 13 residues. In DNA, the CDR3 is TGTGCCACCAGCTTTCGACAGGGCTACGAGCAGTACTTC. Protein sequence: CATSFRQGYEQYF.

The chain joins TRBV3-1 (or the pseudogene TRBV3-2) to TRBJ2-2, with a possible D match to TRBD1 (5 bases). Trimming shortened V by 2 bases and J by 6 bases, and 10 bases separated the two germline ends. CDR1 and CDR2 from the germline V gene are LGHDT and YNNKEL (reference sequence). The CDR3 length is 14 residues. Here the CDR3 DNA reads TGTGCCAGCAGCCAACAGGGTCGGGCCGGGGAGCTGTTTTTT. This codes for CASSQQGRAGELFF.

V is TRBV12-5 and J is TRBJ1-5, with 9 bases fitting TRBD1. Per the germline V gene, CDR1 is LGHNT and CDR2 is FRNRAP. This CDR3 comprises 17 residues. J gave up 7 bases and V 0 bases, and 10 bases lay outside the gene matches. CDR3 nucleotide sequence: TGTGCTAGTGGTTTGGTACAGGGGGGACAGGGTGGACAGCCCCAGCATTTT. Translated, it gives CASGLVQGGQGGQPQHF.

The CDR3 protein is CAISGSDRVGMNTEAFF. As DNA, the CDR3 is TGTGCCATCAGTGGGTCTGACAGGGTCGGTATGAACACTGAAGCTTTCTTT. The gene calls are TRBV10-3 and TRBJ1-1; 7 nucleotides align to TRBD1. The CDR3 loop spans 17 amino acids. Trimming at V came to 4 bases and at J to 0 bases, leaving 11 bases not matched to a gene. Per the germline V gene, CDR1 is ENHRY and CDR2 is SYGVKD.

The chain combines TRBV6-5 with TRBJ1-1; 7 bases map to TRBD1. The CDR3 has 13 amino acids. The germline CDR1 and CDR2 sequences are MNHEY and SVGAGI. The trim removed 5 bases at V and 7 bases at J, leaving 7 bases unmatched. CDR3 bases: TGTGCCAGCAGTAACTACCGGGACAGTGAAGCTTTCTTT. This codes for CASSNYRDSEAFF.

In DNA form, the CDR3 reads TGTGCCAGCAGTGAAGAGAACTACACTGAAGCTTTCTTT. Its translation is CASSEENYTEAFF. The gene calls are TRBV6-1 and TRBJ1-1, with unresolved D. The CDR3 has 13 residues. Trimming shortened V by 1 base and J by 3 bases, and 6 bases separated the two germline ends. From germline, CDR1 is MNHNS and CDR2 SASEGT.